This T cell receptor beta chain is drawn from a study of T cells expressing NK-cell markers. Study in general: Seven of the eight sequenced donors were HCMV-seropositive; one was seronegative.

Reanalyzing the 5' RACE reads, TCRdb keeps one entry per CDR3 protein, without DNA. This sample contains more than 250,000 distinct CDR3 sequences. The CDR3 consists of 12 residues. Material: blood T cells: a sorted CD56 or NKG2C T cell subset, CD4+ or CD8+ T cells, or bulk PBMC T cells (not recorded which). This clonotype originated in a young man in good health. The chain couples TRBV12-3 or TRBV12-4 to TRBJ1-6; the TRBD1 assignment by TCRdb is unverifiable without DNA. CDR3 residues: CASSFSGSPLHF.